This is a list of T cell receptor beta chains from one sample in a study of TIL therapy for anti-PD-1-resistant metastatic lung cancer. Sequencing used immunoSEQ multiplex PCR; TCRdb keeps in-frame clones, though not all of them. The data contain tens of thousands of clones, approximately 86% of them singletons. The specimen was blood, collected at baseline. All receptors derive from a person between 25 and 80 years old with non-small cell lung cancer. The CDR3 runs from the conserved cysteine through the conserved F or W. Fields, in order: D gene, clone size, V gene, J gene, CDR3 protein, CDR3 DNA. The D gene is left open where the match is weak. Size tells how often a clone was seen (once, few, many) or the class of an expanded clone, and some rows leave it out.

>TRBD1|.|TRBV28|TRBJ1-5
CASSLGQVSNQPQHF
TGTGCCAGCAGTTTAGGACAGGTGAGCAATCAGCCCCAGCATTTT
>.|.|TRBV10-2|TRBJ2-3
CATLRGTPADTQYF
TGCGCCACCCTTAGGGGGACTCCAGCAGATACGCAGTATTTT
>TRBD1|once|TRBV30|TRBJ1-4
CAWGDRRNEKLFF
TGTGCCTGGGGGGACAGGAGAAATGAAAAACTGTTTTTT
>.|.|TRBV6-6|TRBJ2-3
CASSYSLSTDTQYF
TGTGCCAGCAGTTACTCTCTGTCTACAGATACGCAGTATTTT
>.|.|TRBV5-3|TRBJ1-5
CARSLGLGGSLQPQHF
TGTGCCAGAAGCTTGGGGTTAGGGGGGTCTCTGCAGCCCCAGCATTTT
>.|.|TRBV6-1|TRBJ2-7
CASSDRAGSPYEQYF
TGTGCCAGCAGTGATAGGGCAGGTAGTCCCTACGAGCAGTACTTC
>.|.|TRBV3-1/TRBV3-2|TRBJ1-5
CASSQKDDRGPQHF
TGTGCCAGCAGCCAAAAAGATGACCGGGGGCCCCAGCATTTT
>.|.|TRBV7-2|TRBJ1-3
CASSLIGISGNTIYF
TGTGCCAGCAGCTTAATTGGGATCTCTGGAAACACCATATATTTT
>.|.|TRBV29-1|TRBJ2-1
CSVAPPWEQFF
TGCAGCGTTGCCCCCCCCTGGGAGCAGTTCTTC
>.|.|TRBV5-8|TRBJ2-3
CASSLRGVGAQYF
TGTGCCAGCAGCTTGAGGGGGGTGGGCGCGCAGTATTTT
>.|.|TRBV2|TRBJ1-5
CASRDSADQPQHF
TGTGCCAGCAGAGACTCGGCGGATCAGCCCCAGCATTTT
>TRBD1|.|TRBV15|TRBJ2-6
CATSRQDRGPSGANVLTF
TGTGCCACCAGCAGGCAGGACAGGGGGCCCTCTGGGGCCAACGTCCTGACTTTC
>TRBD2|.|TRBV27|TRBJ2-1
CASGYGSGLVIFDEQFF
TGTGCCAGCGGTTATGGTTCGGGACTAGTAATTTTCGATGAGCAGTTCTTC